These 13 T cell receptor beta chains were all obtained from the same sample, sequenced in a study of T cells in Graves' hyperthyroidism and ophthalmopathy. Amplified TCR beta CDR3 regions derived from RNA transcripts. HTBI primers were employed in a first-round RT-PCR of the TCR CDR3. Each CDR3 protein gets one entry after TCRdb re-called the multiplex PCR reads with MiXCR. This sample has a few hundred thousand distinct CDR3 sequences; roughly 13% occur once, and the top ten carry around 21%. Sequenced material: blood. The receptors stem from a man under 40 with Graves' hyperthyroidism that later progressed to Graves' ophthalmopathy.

DNA for the CDR3: TGTGCTAGTGGAGACGGACAGGGAGGGAACTACGAGCAGTACTTC. This encodes CASGDGQGGNYEQYF. J is TRBJ2-7 and V is TRBV12-5, with a possible D match to TRBD1 (8 bases). The V end was cut by 6 bases, the J end by 3 bases, with 18 bases between. CDR3 size: 15 residues. CDR1 is LGHNT, CDR2 FRNRAP, per germline.

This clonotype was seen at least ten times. For the CDR3, the DNA is TGTGCCAGCAGTCTTAAAGGGGCGTGGCAGGCAGGGATGACTGAAGCTTTCTTT. It encodes CASSLKGAWQAGMTEAFF. The chain uses TRBV2 and TRBJ1-1; tentative D call: TRBD1 (5 bases). Trimming removed 5 bases at V and 5 bases at J, with 27 bases between. The length of the CDR3 is 18 residues. Germline values: CDR1 SNHLY, CDR2 FYNNEI.

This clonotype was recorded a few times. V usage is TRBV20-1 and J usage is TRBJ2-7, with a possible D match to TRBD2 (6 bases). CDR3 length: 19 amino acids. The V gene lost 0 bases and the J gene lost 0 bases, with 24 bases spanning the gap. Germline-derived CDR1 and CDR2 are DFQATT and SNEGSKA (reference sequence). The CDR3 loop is CSARDLGGGRIFFSYEQYF. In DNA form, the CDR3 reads TGCAGTGCTAGAGATCTGGGGGGTGGTAGGATCTTTTTCTCCTACGAGCAGTACTTC.

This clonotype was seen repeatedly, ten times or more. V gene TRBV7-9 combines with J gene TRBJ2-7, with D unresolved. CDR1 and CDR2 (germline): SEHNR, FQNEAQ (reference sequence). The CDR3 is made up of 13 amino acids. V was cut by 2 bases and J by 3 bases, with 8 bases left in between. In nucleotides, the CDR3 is TGTGCCAGCAGCTTAAAGAACAGCTACGAGCAGTACTTC. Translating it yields CASSLKNSYEQYF. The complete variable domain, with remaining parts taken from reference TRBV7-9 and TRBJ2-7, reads DTGVSQNPRHKITKRGQNVTFRCDPISEHNRLYWYRQTLGQGPEFLTYFQNEAQLEKSRLLSDRFSAERPKGSFSTLEIQRTEQGDSAMYLCASSLKNSYEQYFGPGTRLTVT.

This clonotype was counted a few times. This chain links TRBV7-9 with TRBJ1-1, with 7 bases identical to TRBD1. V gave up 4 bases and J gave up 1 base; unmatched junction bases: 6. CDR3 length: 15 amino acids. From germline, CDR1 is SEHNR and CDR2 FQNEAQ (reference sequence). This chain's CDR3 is CASSSRGQENTEAFF. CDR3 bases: TGTGCCAGCAGCTCGAGAGGACAGGAGAACACTGAAGCTTTCTTT.

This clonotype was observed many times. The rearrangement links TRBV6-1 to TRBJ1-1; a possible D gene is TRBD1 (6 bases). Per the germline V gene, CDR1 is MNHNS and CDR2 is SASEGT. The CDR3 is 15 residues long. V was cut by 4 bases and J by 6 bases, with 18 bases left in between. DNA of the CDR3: TGTGCCAGCAGTGGAGACCCGGGGGGGCGTTCTGAAGCTTTCTTT. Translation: CASSGDPGGRSEAFF.

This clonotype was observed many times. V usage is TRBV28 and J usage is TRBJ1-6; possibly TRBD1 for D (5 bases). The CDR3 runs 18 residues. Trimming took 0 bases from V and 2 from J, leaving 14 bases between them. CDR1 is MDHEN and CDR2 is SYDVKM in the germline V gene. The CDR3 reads CASSLWRDSLAYNSPLHF. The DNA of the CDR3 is TGTGCCAGCAGTTTATGGAGGGACTCTCTTGCCTATAATTCACCCCTCCACTTT. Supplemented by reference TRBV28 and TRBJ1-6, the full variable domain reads DVKVTQSSRYLVKRTGEKVFLECVQDMDHENMFWYRQDPGLGLRLIYFSYDVKMKEKGDIPEGYSVSREKKERFSLILESASTNQTSMYLCASSLWRDSLAYNSPLHFGNGTRLTVT.

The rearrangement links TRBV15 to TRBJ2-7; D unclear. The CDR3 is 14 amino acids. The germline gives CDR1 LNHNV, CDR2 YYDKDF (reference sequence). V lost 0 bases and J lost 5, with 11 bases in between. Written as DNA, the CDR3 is TGTGCCACCAGCAGAGATCTGGAGTTTGACGAGCAGTACTTC. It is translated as CATSRDLEFDEQYF.

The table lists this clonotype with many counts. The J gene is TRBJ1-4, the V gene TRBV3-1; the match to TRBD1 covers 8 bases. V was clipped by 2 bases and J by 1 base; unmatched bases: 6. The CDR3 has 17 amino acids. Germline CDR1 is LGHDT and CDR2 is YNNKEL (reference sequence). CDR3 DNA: TGTGCCAGCAGCCAATCCGGGACAGGACTAACTAATGAAAAACTGTTTTTT. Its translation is CASSQSGTGLTNEKLFF.

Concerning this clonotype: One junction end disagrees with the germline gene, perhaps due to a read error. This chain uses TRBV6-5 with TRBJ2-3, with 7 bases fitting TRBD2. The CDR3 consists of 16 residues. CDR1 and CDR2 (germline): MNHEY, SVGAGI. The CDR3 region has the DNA TGTGCCAGCAGTTACTCGGCTAGCGGAGGCACAGGTACGCAGTATTTT. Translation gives CASSYSASGGTGTQYF.

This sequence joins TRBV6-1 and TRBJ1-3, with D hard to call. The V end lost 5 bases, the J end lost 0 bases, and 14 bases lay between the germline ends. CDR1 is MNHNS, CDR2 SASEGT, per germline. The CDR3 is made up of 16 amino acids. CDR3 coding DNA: TGTGCCAGCAGTTTGGGATCCTGGTACTCTGGAAACACCATATATTTT. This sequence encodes CASSLGSWYSGNTIYF.

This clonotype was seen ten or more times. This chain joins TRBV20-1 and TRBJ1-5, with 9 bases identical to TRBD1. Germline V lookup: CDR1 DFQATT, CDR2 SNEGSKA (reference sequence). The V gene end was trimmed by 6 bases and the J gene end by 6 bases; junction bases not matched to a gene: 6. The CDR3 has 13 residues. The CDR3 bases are TGCAGTGCCCAACAGGGGGCGAGTCAGCCCCAGCATTTT. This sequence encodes CSAQQGASQPQHF.

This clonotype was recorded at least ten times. The DNA of the CDR3 is TGTGCCAGCAGTTTGGGGGACTTCTATGGCTACACCTTC. Protein product: CASSLGDFYGYTF. This rearrangement joins TRBV28 to TRBJ1-2; D might be TRBD1 (5 bases). The CDR3 has 13 residues. V was pared by 3 bases and J by 4 bases, with 9 bases between. CDR1 is MDHEN, CDR2 SYDVKM, per germline.